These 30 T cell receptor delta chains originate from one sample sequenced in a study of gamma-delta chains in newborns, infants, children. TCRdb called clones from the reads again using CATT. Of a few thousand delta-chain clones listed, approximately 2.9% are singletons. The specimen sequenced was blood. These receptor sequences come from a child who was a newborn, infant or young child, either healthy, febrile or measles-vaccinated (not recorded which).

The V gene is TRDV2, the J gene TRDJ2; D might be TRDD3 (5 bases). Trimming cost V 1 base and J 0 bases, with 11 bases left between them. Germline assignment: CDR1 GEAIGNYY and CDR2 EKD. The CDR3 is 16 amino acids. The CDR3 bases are TGTGCCTGTGACACGGTAGGGATTGCTTTGACAGCACAACTCTTCTTT. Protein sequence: CACDTVGIALTAQLFF.

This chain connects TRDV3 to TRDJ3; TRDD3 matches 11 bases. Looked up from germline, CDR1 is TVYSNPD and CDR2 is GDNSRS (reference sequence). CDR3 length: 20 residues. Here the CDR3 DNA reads TGTGCTCACACCAACGGCTGGGGGATACCGATCTCCTGGGACACCCGACAGATGTTTTTC. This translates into CAHTNGWGIPISWDTRQMFF.

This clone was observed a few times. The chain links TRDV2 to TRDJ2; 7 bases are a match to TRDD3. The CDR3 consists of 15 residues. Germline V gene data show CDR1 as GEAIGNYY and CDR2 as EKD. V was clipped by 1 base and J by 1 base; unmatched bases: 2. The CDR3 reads CACDTMGDLTAQLFF. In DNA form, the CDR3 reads TGTGCCTGTGACACGATGGGGGATTTGACAGCACAACTCTTCTTT.

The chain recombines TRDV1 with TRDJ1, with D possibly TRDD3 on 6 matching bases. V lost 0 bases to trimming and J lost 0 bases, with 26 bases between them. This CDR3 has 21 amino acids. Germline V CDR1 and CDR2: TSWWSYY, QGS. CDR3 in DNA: TGTGCTCTTGGGGAACTAAAGCCCGGCTTGCTGGGGATTCGGGACACCGATAAACTCATCTTT. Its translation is CALGELKPGLLGIRDTDKLIF.

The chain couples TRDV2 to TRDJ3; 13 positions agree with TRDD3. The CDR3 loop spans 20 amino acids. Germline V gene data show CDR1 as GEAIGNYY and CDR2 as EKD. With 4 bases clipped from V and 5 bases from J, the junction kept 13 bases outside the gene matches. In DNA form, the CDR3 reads TGTGCCTGTGAGGACCTGCGTACTGGGGGATACGACCGGGACACCCGACAGATGTTTTTC. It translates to CACEDLRTGGYDRDTRQMFF.

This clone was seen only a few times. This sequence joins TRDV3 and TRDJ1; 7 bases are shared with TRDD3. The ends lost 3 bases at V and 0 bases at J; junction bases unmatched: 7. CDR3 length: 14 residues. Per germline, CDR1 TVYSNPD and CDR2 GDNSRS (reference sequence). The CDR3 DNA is TGTGCCTTGGGATTCCTGGGGGACACCGATAAACTCATCTTT. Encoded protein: CALGFLGDTDKLIF.

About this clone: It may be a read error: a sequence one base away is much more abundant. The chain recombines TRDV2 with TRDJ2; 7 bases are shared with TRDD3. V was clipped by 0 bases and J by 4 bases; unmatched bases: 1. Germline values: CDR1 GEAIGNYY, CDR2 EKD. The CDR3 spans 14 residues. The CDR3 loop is CACDTWGKTAQLFF. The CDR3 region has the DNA TGTGCCTGTGACACCTGGGGGAAGACAGCACAACTCTTCTTT.

CDR3 region: CACDTGMGDTTRDTRQMFF. CDR3 DNA: TGTGCCTGTGACACCGGAATGGGGGATACAACCCGGGACACCCGACAGATGTTTTTC. The rearrangement joins TRDV2 to TRDJ3, with 10 bases identical to TRDD3. This CDR3 comprises 19 residues. CDR1 is GEAIGNYY, CDR2 EKD, per germline. J was trimmed by 5 bases and V by 0 bases; bases with no gene match: 9.

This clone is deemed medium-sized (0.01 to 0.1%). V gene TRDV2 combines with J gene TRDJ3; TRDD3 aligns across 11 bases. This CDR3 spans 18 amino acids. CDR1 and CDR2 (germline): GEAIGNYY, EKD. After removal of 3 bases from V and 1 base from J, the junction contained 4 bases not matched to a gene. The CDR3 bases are TGTGCCTGTGACTACTGGGGGATAGGATCCTGGGACACCCGACAGATGTTTTTC. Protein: CACDYWGIGSWDTRQMFF.

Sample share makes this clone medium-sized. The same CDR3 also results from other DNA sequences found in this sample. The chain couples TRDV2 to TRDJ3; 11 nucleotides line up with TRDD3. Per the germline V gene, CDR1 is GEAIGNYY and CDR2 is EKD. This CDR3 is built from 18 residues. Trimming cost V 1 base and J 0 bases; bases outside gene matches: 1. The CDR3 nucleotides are TGTGCCTGTGACACTGGGGGATACGCCTCCTGGGACACCCGACAGATGTTTTTC. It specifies CACDTGGYASWDTRQMFF.

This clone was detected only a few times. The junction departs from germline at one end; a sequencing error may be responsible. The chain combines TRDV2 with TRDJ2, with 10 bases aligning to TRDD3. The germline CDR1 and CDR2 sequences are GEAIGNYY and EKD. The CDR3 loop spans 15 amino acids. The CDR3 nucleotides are TGTTCCTGTGACCCCTGGGGGATAGGGACAGCACAACTCTTCTTT. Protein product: CSCDPWGIGTAQLFF.

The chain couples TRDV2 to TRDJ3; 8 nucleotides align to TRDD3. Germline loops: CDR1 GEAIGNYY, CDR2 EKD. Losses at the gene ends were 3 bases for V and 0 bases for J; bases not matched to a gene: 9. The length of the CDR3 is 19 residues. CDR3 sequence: CACDLLRGISSWDTRQMFF. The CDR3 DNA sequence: TGTGCCTGTGACCTCCTTAGGGGGATAAGCTCCTGGGACACCCGACAGATGTTTTTC.

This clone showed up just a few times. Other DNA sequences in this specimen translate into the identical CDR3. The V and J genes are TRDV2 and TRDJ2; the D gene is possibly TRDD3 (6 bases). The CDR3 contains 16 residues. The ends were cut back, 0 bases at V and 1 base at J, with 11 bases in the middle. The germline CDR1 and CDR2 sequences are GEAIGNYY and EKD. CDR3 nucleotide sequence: TGTGCCTGTGACACCGTGGGGGCCCTTTTGACAGCACAACTCTTCTTT. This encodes CACDTVGALLTAQLFF.

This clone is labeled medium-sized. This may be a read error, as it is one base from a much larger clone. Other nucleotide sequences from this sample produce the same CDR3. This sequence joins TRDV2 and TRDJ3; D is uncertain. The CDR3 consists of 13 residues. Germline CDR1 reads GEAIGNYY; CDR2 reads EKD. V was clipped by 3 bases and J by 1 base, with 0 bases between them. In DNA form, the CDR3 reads TGTGCCTGTGACTCCTGGGACACCCGACAGATGTTTTTC. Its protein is CACDSWDTRQMFF.

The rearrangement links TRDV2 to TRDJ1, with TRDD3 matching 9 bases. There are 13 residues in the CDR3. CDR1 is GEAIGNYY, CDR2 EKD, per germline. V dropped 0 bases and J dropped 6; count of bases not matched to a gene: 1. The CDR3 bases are TGTGCCTGTGACACCTGGGGGATATATAAACTCATCTTT. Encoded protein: CACDTWGIYKLIF.

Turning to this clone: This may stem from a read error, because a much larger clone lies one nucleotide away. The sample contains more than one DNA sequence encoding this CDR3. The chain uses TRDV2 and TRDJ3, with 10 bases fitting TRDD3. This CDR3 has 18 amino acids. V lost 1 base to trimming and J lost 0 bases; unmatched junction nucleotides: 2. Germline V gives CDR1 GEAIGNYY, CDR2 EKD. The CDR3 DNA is TGTGCCTGTGACACTGGGGGATACCGCTCCTGGGACACCCGACAGATGTTTTTC. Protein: CACDTGGYRSWDTRQMFF.

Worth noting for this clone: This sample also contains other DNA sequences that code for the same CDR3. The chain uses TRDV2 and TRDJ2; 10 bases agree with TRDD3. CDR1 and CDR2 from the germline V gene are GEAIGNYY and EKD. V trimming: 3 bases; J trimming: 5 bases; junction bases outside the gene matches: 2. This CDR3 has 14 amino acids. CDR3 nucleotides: TGTGCCTGTGACCCACTGGGGGATACAGCACAACTCTTCTTT. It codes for CACDPLGDTAQLFF.

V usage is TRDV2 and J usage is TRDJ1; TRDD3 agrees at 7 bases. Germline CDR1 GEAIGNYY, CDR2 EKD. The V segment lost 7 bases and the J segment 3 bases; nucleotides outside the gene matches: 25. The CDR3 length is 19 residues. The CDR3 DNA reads TGTGCCTGGTCCACCTTATACTGGGGACCGGCAAGTCGCTCCGATAAACTCATCTTT. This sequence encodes CAWSTLYWGPASRSDKLIF.

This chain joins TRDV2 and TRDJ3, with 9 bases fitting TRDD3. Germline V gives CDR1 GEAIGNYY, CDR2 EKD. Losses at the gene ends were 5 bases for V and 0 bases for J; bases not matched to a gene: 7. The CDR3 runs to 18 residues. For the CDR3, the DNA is TGTGCCTGTGTCGGACTGGGGGACAGCTCCTGGGACACCCGACAGATGTTTTTC. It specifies CACVGLGDSSWDTRQMFF.

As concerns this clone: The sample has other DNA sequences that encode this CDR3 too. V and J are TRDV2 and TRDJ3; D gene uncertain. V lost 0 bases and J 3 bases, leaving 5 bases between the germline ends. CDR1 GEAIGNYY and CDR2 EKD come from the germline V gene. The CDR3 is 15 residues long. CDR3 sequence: CACDTVSWDTRQMFF. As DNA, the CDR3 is TGTGCCTGTGACACCGTCAGCTGGGACACCCGACAGATGTTTTTC.

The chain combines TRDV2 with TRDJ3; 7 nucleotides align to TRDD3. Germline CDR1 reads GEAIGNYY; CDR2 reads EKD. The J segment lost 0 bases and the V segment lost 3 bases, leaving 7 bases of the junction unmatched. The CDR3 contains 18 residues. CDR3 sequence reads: CACDAWGSSSWDTRQMFF. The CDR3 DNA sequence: TGTGCCTGTGACGCGTGGGGGAGTAGCTCCTGGGACACCCGACAGATGTTTTTC.

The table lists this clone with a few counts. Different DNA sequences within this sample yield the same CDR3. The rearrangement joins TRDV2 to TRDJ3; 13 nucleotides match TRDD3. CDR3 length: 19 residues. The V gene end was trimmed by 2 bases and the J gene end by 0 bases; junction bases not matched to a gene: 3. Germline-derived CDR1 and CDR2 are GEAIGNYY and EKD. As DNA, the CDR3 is TGTGCCTGTGACAGACTGGGGGATACGGGCTCCTGGGACACCCGACAGATGTTTTTC. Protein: CACDRLGDTGSWDTRQMFF.

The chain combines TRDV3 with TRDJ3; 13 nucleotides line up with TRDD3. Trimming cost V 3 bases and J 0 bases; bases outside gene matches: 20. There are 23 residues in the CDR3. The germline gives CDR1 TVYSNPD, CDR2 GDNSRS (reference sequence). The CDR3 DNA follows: TGTGCCTTGGGCCTTCCTACGAGTACTGGGGGATACGGGAGCTCCTGGGACACCCGACAGATGTTTTTC. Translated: CALGLPTSTGGYGSSWDTRQMFF.

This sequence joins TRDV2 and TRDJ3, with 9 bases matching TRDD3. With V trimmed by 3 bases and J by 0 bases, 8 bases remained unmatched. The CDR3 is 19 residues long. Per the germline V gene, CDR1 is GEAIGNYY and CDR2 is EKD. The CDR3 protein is CACDPPPGGFSWDTRQMFF. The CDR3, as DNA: TGTGCCTGTGACCCTCCGCCTGGGGGATTCTCCTGGGACACCCGACAGATGTTTTTC.

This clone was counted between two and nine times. As DNA, the CDR3 is TGTGCCTGTGACGTCCTAAAAGGGGGGATACGCTCCTGGGACACCCGACAGATGTTTTTC. This encodes CACDVLKGGIRSWDTRQMFF. The V and J genes are TRDV2 and TRDJ3; TRDD3 aligns across 10 bases. V gave up 3 bases and J gave up 0 bases; unmatched junction bases: 10. This CDR3 has 20 residues. Germline CDR1 GEAIGNYY, CDR2 EKD.

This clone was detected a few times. The CDR3 protein is CACDTLMVGGYETDKLIF. The CDR3, as DNA: TGTGCCTGTGACACCCTTATGGTTGGGGGATACGAAACCGATAAACTCATCTTT. The rearrangement uses TRDV2 and TRDJ1; 11 bases are a match to TRDD3. Germline CDR1 GEAIGNYY, CDR2 EKD. J lost 2 bases, V lost 0 bases, and 10 bases had no gene match. The CDR3 loop spans 18 amino acids.

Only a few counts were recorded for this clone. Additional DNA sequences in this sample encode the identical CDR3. DNA of the CDR3: TGTGCCTGTGACACCGGGGGATACAGAAGCTCCTGGGACACCCGACAGATGTTTTTC. It encodes CACDTGGYRSSWDTRQMFF. The chain carries TRDV2 and TRDJ3; 9 bases map to TRDD3. CDR1 is GEAIGNYY and CDR2 is EKD in the germline V gene. The CDR3 length is 19 residues. Unmatched junction bases numbered 5, after V lost 0 bases and J lost 0 bases.

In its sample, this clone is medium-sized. The CDR3 loop is CACDTDRGYTDKLIF. Here the CDR3 DNA reads TGTGCCTGTGACACCGATCGGGGCTACACCGATAAACTCATCTTT. The chain has TRDV2 and TRDJ1, with unresolved D. V shed 0 bases and J shed 0 bases, with 10 bases lying between them. The CDR3 is made up of 15 amino acids. Germline CDR1 and CDR2: GEAIGNYY and EKD.

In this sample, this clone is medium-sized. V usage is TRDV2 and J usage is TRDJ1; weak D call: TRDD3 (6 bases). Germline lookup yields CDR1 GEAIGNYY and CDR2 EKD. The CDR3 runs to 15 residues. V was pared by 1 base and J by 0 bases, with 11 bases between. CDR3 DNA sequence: TGTGCCTGTGACACGGTGGGGGCCTACACCGATAAACTCATCTTT. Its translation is CACDTVGAYTDKLIF.

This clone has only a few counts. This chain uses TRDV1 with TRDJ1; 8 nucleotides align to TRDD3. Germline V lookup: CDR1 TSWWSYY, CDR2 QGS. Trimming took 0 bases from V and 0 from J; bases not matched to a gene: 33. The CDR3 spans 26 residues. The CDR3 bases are TGTGCTCTTGGGGAACTTCCCCGGGCGGCGGATTCAGGGATACGCGTTGGAGGGTATAACACCGATAAACTCATCTTT. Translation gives CALGELPRAADSGIRVGGYNTDKLIF.